These 18 T cell receptor beta chains came from one sample sequenced in a study of T cell clonality in common variable immunodeficiency (dated by TCRdb to the mid-2010s). On the study overall, not on this receptor specifically: Reportedly, TCRbeta sequences from CVID had fewer deletions and N-nucleotide insertions, and highly modified clones with 13 or more V deletions were absent from CVID.

Antigens for these TCRs are unknown. To prepare the library, the immunoSEQ multiplex PCR assay was applied. TCRdb re-hosts the immuneACCESS table, in-frame sequences only. Its copies lack some clones; in the studies checked, an unresolved V gene accounts for under half of them, and the cause for the rest is not known. For this sample, 25,000 to 35,000 clones appear and none is a singleton. The ten largest account for around 5.9% of the sample. Sequenced input: peripheral blood mononuclear cells. These receptors all stem from a human donor with common variable immunodeficiency.

Comments on this clone: The CDR3 end is not reached by the read, which stops 3 residues before it; the germline J gene fills it in. The V and J genes are TRBV6-2 or TRBV6-3 and TRBJ2-7; the D gene is possibly TRBD2 (5 bases). Between the trimmed V and J ends, which lost 8 bases and 3 bases, there was a span of 14 bases. The CDR3 runs 13 residues. Germline V gives CDR1 MNHEY, CDR2 SVGEGT. CDR3 DNA (partial): TGTGCCAGCTACTCGGGGTCCCGCTACGAG. Protein product: CASYSGSRYE. The CDR3 reads in full as CASYSGSRYEQYF.

Notes on this clone: The read stops 3 residues short of the end of the CDR3; the missing end is completed from the germline J gene. The chain carries TRBV19 and TRBJ1-5, with TRBD1 matching over 7 bases. Per the germline V gene, CDR1 is LNHDA and CDR2 is SQIVND (reference sequence). With 4 bases clipped from V and 9 bases from J, the junction kept 15 bases outside the gene matches. The CDR3 is made up of 16 amino acids. CDR3 residues: CASSTSGTALGGPQHF. CDR3 DNA (partial): TGTGCCAGTAGTACGTCCGGGACAGCCCTCGGGGGGCCC.

This clone was recorded a few times. Sequencing ends 3 residues short of the CDR3 end; the germline J gene provides the rest. This rearrangement joins TRBV7-9 to TRBJ1-1, with a weak D call TRBD1 (5 bases). The germline V gene has CDR1 SEHNR and CDR2 FQNEAQ (reference sequence). This CDR3 has 15 residues. The CDR3 region is CASSLALGANLGAFF. The sequenced CDR3 bases are TGTGCCAGCAGCTTAGCCTTAGGGGCCAATCTTGGG.

Concerning this clone itself: Read sequence stops 3 residues before the CDR3 end, and the germline J gene provides the missing end. The genes are TRBV18 and TRBJ1-1; D remains unclear. The germline V gene encodes CDR1 KGHSH and CDR2 LQKENI. CDR3 length: 15 amino acids. V was pared by 3 bases and J by 5 bases, with 16 bases between. The CDR3 DNA, read in part, is TGTGCCAGCTCACCGTTCAATGGGGAGCGGACTGAA. This translates into CASSPFNGERTE. The full-length CDR3 reads as CASSPFNGERTEAFF. The entire variable domain, with the rest obtained from reference TRBV18 and TRBJ1-1, is as follows: NAGVMQNPRHLVRRRGQEARLRCSPMKGHSHVYWYRQLPEEGLKFMVYLQKENIIDESGMPKERFSAEFPKEGPSILRIQQVVRGDSAAYFCASSPFNGERTEAFFGQGTRLTVV.

As for this clone: The CDR3 is cut off 3 residues early in the read; its end comes from the germline J gene. V is TRBV7-2 and J is TRBJ2-2, with D perhaps TRBD2 (6 bases). Trimming removed 5 bases at V and 6 bases at J, with 13 bases between. Germline CDR1 and CDR2: SGHTA and FQGNSA. The CDR3 extends over 14 amino acids. The CDR3 spells CASSPMTRAGELFF. The CDR3 DNA, read in part, is TGTGCCAGCAGCCCAATGACTAGAGCCGGGGAG.

Concerning this clone itself: The CDR3 end falls 3 residues outside the read, so it is completed with the germline J gene. The chain has TRBV2 and TRBJ1-1, with D possibly being TRBD1 (5 bases). CDR1 is SNHLY and CDR2 is FYNNEI in the germline V gene. The CDR3 loop spans 14 amino acids. The covered CDR3 bases are TGTGCCAGCAGTGTCCCCACCTCGAGGGGCGAA. As protein: CASSVPTSRGE. The entire CDR3 reads CASSVPTSRGEAFF.

This clone showed up many times. The DNA ends 3 residues before the CDR3 does, and the rest of the CDR3 is filled in from the germline J gene. This sequence joins TRBV5-5 and TRBJ2-7, with D uncertain. Trimming took off 0 bases at V and 0 bases at J, with 10 bases between the two ends. Germline V gene lookup returns CDR1 SGHKS and CDR2 YYEKEE (reference sequence). The CDR3 is 15 amino acids. The CDR3 sequence: CASSLGLLSSYEQYF. The DNA read from the CDR3 is TGTGCCAGCAGCTTGGGCCTGCTAAGCTCCTACGAG.

The table lists this clone with many counts. The read ends 3 residues before the CDR3 terminus; that terminus is restored from the germline J gene. V is TRBV18 and J is TRBJ1-2, with 10 positions matching TRBD1. Germline V gene sequence: CDR1 KGHSH, CDR2 LQKENI. The CDR3 extends over 16 amino acids. The CDR3 loop is CASSPLPGQGIAGYTF. The CDR3 bases that were read are TGTGCCAGCTCACCACTTCCGGGACAGGGGATAGCGGGC.

With regard to this clone: The CDR3 end lies 3 residues beyond the end of the read and is filled in from the germline J gene. V gene TRBV5-1 combines with J gene TRBJ1-1, with TRBD1 matching 7 bases. The V segment lost 2 bases and the J segment 4 bases; nucleotides outside the gene matches: 5. Germline V gene data show CDR1 as SGHRS and CDR2 as YFSETQ. The CDR3 length is 14 residues. The CDR3 is CASSFRGGITEAFF. CDR3 DNA (partial): TGCGCCAGCAGCTTTAGAGGGGGCATCACTGAA.

The part of the CDR3 DNA that was read is TGTGCCAGCAGTCCCGGGACAGGGGGTGGGGAGAACACTGAA. Residues: CASSPGTGGGENTE. The whole CDR3 protein is CASSPGTGGGENTEAFF. The gene calls are TRBV2 and TRBJ1-1, with 11 bases aligning to TRBD1. The sequenced fragment ends 3 residues before the CDR3 boundary, so the rest is inferred from the germline J gene. This CDR3 is built from 17 residues. Germline values: CDR1 SNHLY, CDR2 FYNNEI. V was pared by 5 bases and J by 1 base, with 9 bases of the junction left unmatched. Full variable domain (missing parts from reference TRBV2 and TRBJ1-1): EPEVTQTPSHQVTQMGQEVILRCVPISNHLYFYWYRQILGQKVEFLVSFYNNEISEKSEIFDDQFSVERPDGSNFTLKIRSTKLEDSAMYFCASSPGTGGGENTEAFFGQGTRLTVV.

This clone came up many times. The CDR3 is cut off 3 residues early in the read; its end comes from the germline J gene. The rearrangement uses TRBV18 and TRBJ2-7, with D possibly matching TRBD1 (5 bases). The CDR3 runs 14 residues. From germline, CDR1 is KGHSH and CDR2 LQKENI. V was shortened by 2 bases and J by 3 bases, with 11 bases between the two germline ends. Partial CDR3 DNA: TGTGCCAGCTCACCAGTTTTCCAGGGCTACGAG. This codes for CASSPVFQGYE. The full CDR3 reads CASSPVFQGYEQYF.

Regarding this clone: The read ends 3 residues shy of where the CDR3 ends; the end is completed using the germline J gene. The chain joins TRBV30 to TRBJ1-1, with 7 bases matching TRBD1. Germline-derived CDR1 and CDR2 are GTSNPN and SVGIG (reference sequence). V was pared by 2 bases and J by 3 bases, with 6 bases of the junction left unmatched. This CDR3 region has 14 residues. CDR3 DNA (partial): TGTGCCTGGAGTATGGCAGGGGGGCACACTGAA. Encoded protein: CAWSMAGGHTE. The whole CDR3 is CAWSMAGGHTEAFF.

Only a few counts were recorded for this clone. Read sequence stops 3 residues before the CDR3 end, and the germline J gene provides the missing end. The J gene is TRBJ2-7, the V gene TRBV19; possibly TRBD1 for D (5 bases). Looked up from germline, CDR1 is LNHDA and CDR2 is SQIVND (reference sequence). The CDR3 is 12 residues long. V lost 5 bases and J lost 6, with 11 bases in between. The CDR3 loop is CASSSSQGEQYF. The sequenced part of the CDR3 DNA is TGTGCCAGTAGTTCAAGCCAGGGCGAG.

This clone occurred many times. The CDR3 end is not reached by the read, which stops 3 residues before it; the germline J gene fills it in. The chain has TRBV5-1 and TRBJ2-5; D unclear. Per germline, CDR1 SGHRS and CDR2 YFSETQ. V was clipped by 0 bases and J by 5 bases, with 5 bases between them. The CDR3 loop spans 12 amino acids. The sequenced CDR3 bases are TGCGCCAGCAGCTTGGTAGTGGAGACC. Translated: CASSLVVET. The whole CDR3 sequence is CASSLVVETQYF.

This clone has ten or more counts. The sequence runs out 3 residues before the end of the CDR3; the remainder is reconstructed from the germline J gene. The chain carries TRBV13 and TRBJ2-2; D is undetermined. The length of the CDR3 is 14 residues. V was trimmed by 5 bases and J by 3 bases, leaving 10 bases between them. The germline V gene has CDR1 PRHDT and CDR2 FYEKMQ (reference sequence). The part of the CDR3 DNA that was read is TGTGCCAGCAGCCATCGCGGCCACACCGGGGAG. It translates to CASSHRGHTGE. Given in full, the CDR3 is CASSHRGHTGELFF.

This clone showed up just a few times. The read stops 3 residues short of the end of the CDR3; the missing end is completed from the germline J gene. This chain connects TRBV7-9 to TRBJ1-1; 9 bases agree with TRBD1. Per germline, CDR1 SEHNR and CDR2 FQNEAQ (reference sequence). This CDR3 contains 14 residues. V shed 5 bases, J shed 4 bases, and the junction held 5 bases outside the gene matches. CDR3 sequence reads: CASSLLDRGTEAFF. The CDR3 DNA, read in part, is TGTGCCAGCAGCCTCCTGGACAGGGGCACTGAA.

This clone was seen only a few times. The read terminates 3 residues ahead of where the CDR3 ends, so the germline J gene completes it. The V call is TRBV7-2, the J call TRBJ1-2; D is uncertain. V lost 1 base, J lost 5 bases, and 14 bases lay in between. The CDR3 length is 15 residues. Germline CDR1 is SGHTA and CDR2 is FQGNSA. The CDR3 loop is CASSLGQEASYGYTF. CDR3 DNA, as far as it was read: TGTGCCAGCAGCTTAGGCCAGGAGGCCTCTTATGGC. The whole variable domain, remainder taken from reference TRBV7-2 and TRBJ1-2, is GAGVSQSPSNKVTEKGKDVELRCDPISGHTALYWYRQSLGQGLEFLIYFQGNSAPDKSGLPSDRFSAERTGGSVSTLTIQRTQQEDSAVYLCASSLGQEASYGYTFGSGTRLTVV.

Judged by abundance, this clone is medium-sized. The read stops 3 residues short of the end of the CDR3; the missing end is completed from the germline J gene. Other DNA sequences in the sample encode the same CDR3. The rearrangement joins TRBV7-2 to TRBJ1-3; 8 positions agree with TRBD1. Losses at the gene ends were 6 bases for V and 7 bases for J; bases not matched to a gene: 8. CDR1 is SGHTA, CDR2 FQGNSA, per germline. The CDR3 contains 14 residues. The CDR3: CASSPDRAGNTIYF. The sequenced CDR3 bases are TGTGCCAGCAGTCCGGACAGGGCCGGGAACACC.